This T cell receptor (beta chain) is from a study of blood T cells in healthy people across ages. PCR was performed a second time for about 7 to 11 cycles using a sample-barcoded 5' primer and a J-beta primer mix. Via MiXCR, TCRdb re-called the 5' RACE reads, giving one row per CDR3 protein. The table includes about 690,000 distinct CDR3 sequences, around 41% detected once. Study results and limitations: It was held that diversity estimates obtained from one million T cells represented underestimates.

As for this clonotype: Its antigen is unknown. Given a much more abundant clone one base away, this may be a read error.

The CDR3 sequence is 15 residues long. With 6 bases removed from V and 3 bases from J, the gap between germline ends came to 14 bases. Germline CDR1 MDHEN, CDR2 SYDVKM. This clonotype was obtained from an elderly man in good health. This chain links TRBV28 with TRBJ1-4; maybe TRBD1 (6 bases). The sequencing sample was made of blood. The CDR3 sequence is CASRLQGGSNEKLFF. The CDR3 coding sequence is TGTGCCAGCAGATTACAGGGAGGATCTAATGAAAAACTGTTTTTT.